The 14 T cell receptor beta chains below come from one sample, sequenced in a study of shared clonotypes between healthy human individuals. Method: immunoSEQ multiplex PCR; TCRdb's copy keeps in-frame clones and lacks some. Of roughly 760,000 clones in the sample, approximately 79% were seen once. Material: memory CD4+ T cells sorted from blood. Sample subset: CD45RA-negative fraction. The receptors stem from a woman between 25 and 40 years old in good health.

A note on this clone: Being one base from a much bigger clone, this may be a read error. This sample includes further DNA sequences coding for the same CDR3. This sequence joins TRBV6-6 and TRBJ1-5, with unresolved D. The CDR3 has 13 residues. Deletions cut 6 bases from V and 0 bases from J, with 6 bases between. Per the germline V gene, CDR1 is MNHNY and CDR2 is SVGAGI (reference sequence). DNA of the CDR3: TGTGCCAGCAGGTTAGATAGCAATCAGCCCCAGCATTTT. Its protein product is CASRLDSNQPQHF.

This chain links TRBV7-2 with TRBJ2-1; the D is unclear. Germline loops: CDR1 SGHTA, CDR2 FQGNSA. The CDR3 extends over 14 amino acids. The V end was cut by 7 bases, the J end by 2 bases, with 12 bases between. The CDR3 nucleotides are TGTGCCAGCACCTTGGGTGGGACCTACAATGAGCAGTTCTTC. Its translation: CASTLGGTYNEQFF.

The chain has TRBV30 and TRBJ2-1, with 8 bases that match TRBD2. Germline trimming cut 2 bases from V and 5 bases from J; bases unmatched to any gene: 8. The germline gives CDR1 GTSNPN, CDR2 SVGIG (reference sequence). The CDR3 runs to 15 residues. The CDR3: CAWSKSSGYHNEQFF. In DNA form, the CDR3 reads TGTGCCTGGAGTAAATCTAGCGGGTACCACAATGAGCAGTTCTTC.

The gene calls are TRBV28 and TRBJ2-7; a possible D gene is TRBD1 (6 bases). This CDR3 has 14 amino acids. The V and J ends lost 6 bases and 3 bases respectively, with 15 bases between them. Germline loops: CDR1 MDHEN, CDR2 SYDVKM. The CDR3 region is CASRAQGKLYEQYF. The CDR3 DNA follows: TGTGCCAGCAGAGCACAGGGTAAACTCTACGAGCAGTACTTC.

The V gene is TRBV11-2, the J gene TRBJ2-1; TRBD2 aligns across 10 bases. From germline, CDR1 is SGHAT and CDR2 FQNNGV. After removal of 6 bases from V and 6 bases from J, the junction contained 5 bases not matched to a gene. The CDR3 covers 14 residues. CDR3 protein: CASRPSGSSNEQFF. The CDR3 DNA reads as TGTGCCAGCAGACCTAGCGGGAGCAGCAATGAGCAGTTCTTC. The variable domain in full, with the rest retrieved from reference TRBV11-2 and TRBJ2-1, is EAGVAQSPRYKIIEKRQSVAFWCNPISGHATLYWYQQILGQGPKLLIQFQNNGVVDDSQLPKDRFSAERLKGVDSTLKIQPAKLEDSAVYLCASRPSGSSNEQFFGPGTRLTVL.

The chain recombines TRBV27 with TRBJ2-5, with D possibly TRBD1 on 6 matching bases. Per the germline V gene, CDR1 is MNHEY and CDR2 is SMNVEV (reference sequence). V lost 5 bases, J lost 3 bases, and 16 bases lay in between. This CDR3 region has 15 residues. The CDR3 region is CASSPRRGGEETQYF. CDR3 in DNA: TGTGCCAGCAGTCCCCGCAGAGGGGGTGAAGAGACCCAGTACTTC.

The chain uses TRBV28 and TRBJ1-5; D not certain. The V gene lost 6 bases and the J gene lost 3 bases, with 15 bases spanning the gap. The CDR3 is made up of 15 amino acids. CDR1 is MDHEN and CDR2 is SYDVKM in the germline V gene. The CDR3 sequence is CASSRKGFYNQPQHF. In nucleotides, the CDR3 is TGTGCCAGCAGCCGAAAAGGTTTTTACAATCAGCCCCAGCATTTT.

The V gene is TRBV28, the J gene TRBJ1-2, with 10 bases identical to TRBD1. Trimming cost V 10 bases and J 8 bases; bases outside gene matches: 10. The CDR3 has 13 amino acids. Germline-derived CDR1 and CDR2 are MDHEN and SYDVKM. Here the CDR3 reads CATIQGTGEGYTF. The CDR3 DNA is TGTGCCACCATTCAAGGGACAGGGGAAGGCTACACCTTC.

The table lists this clone with many counts. The genes are TRBV6-5 and TRBJ2-7, with 9 positions matching TRBD1. V trimming: 6 bases; J trimming: 3 bases; junction bases outside the gene matches: 3. This CDR3 contains 13 residues. Germline assignment: CDR1 MNHEY and CDR2 SVGAGI. CDR3 residues: CASRTGQGYEQYF. The DNA of the CDR3 is TGTGCCAGCAGGACGGGACAGGGCTACGAGCAGTACTTC.

The chain combines TRBV7-7 with TRBJ2-5; D is perhaps TRBD2 (5 bases). The CDR3 contains 16 residues. V was shortened by 5 bases and J by 5 bases, with 21 bases between the two germline ends. In germline, CDR1 is SSHAT, CDR2 FNYEAQ (reference sequence). In nucleotides, the CDR3 is TGTGCCAGCAGCCCCGGGGTGCGGGCCCATTTGGAGACCCAGTACTTC. Encoded protein: CASSPGVRAHLETQYF.

The chain is built from TRBV7-2 and TRBJ2-7; tentative D call: TRBD1 (5 bases). From germline, CDR1 is SGHTA and CDR2 FQGNSA. The CDR3 has 13 residues. Trimming took off 1 base at V and 4 bases at J, with 8 bases between the two ends. CDR3: CASSLVTGYEQYF. The CDR3, as DNA: TGTGCCAGCAGCTTAGTAACAGGTTACGAGCAGTACTTC.

This clone was seen many times. This rearrangement joins TRBV7-9 to TRBJ1-2; maybe TRBD1 (6 bases). Between the trimmed V and J ends, which lost 5 bases and 3 bases, there was a span of 13 bases. The germline V gene encodes CDR1 SEHNR and CDR2 FQNEAQ (reference sequence). The CDR3 has 14 residues. CDR3 nucleotide sequence: TGTGCCAGCAGCCCCGGGGGCATAGACTATGGCTACACCTTC. Its translation is CASSPGGIDYGYTF.

The sample holds a few counts of this clone. The V gene is TRBV25-1, the J gene TRBJ2-7; D is perhaps TRBD2 (6 bases). The V end lost 3 bases, the J end lost 0 bases, and 12 bases lay between the germline ends. This CDR3 has 15 amino acids. Germline assignment: CDR1 MGHDK and CDR2 SYGVNS. The CDR3 DNA sequence: TGTGCCAGCAGTGAGAATAGCGGAAACTCCTACGAGCAGTACTTC. Translating gives CASSENSGNSYEQYF.

The CDR3 nucleotides read TGTGCCAGCAGTTACTTAGGGGGGGCGAACACCGGGGAGCTGTTTTTT. Translated, it gives CASSYLGGANTGELFF. The chain employs TRBV27 and TRBJ2-2, with D tentatively TRBD2 (7 bases). The ends were cut back, 4 bases at V and 0 bases at J, with 12 bases in the middle. The CDR3 sequence is 16 residues long. Looked up from germline, CDR1 is MNHEY and CDR2 is SMNVEV (reference sequence).